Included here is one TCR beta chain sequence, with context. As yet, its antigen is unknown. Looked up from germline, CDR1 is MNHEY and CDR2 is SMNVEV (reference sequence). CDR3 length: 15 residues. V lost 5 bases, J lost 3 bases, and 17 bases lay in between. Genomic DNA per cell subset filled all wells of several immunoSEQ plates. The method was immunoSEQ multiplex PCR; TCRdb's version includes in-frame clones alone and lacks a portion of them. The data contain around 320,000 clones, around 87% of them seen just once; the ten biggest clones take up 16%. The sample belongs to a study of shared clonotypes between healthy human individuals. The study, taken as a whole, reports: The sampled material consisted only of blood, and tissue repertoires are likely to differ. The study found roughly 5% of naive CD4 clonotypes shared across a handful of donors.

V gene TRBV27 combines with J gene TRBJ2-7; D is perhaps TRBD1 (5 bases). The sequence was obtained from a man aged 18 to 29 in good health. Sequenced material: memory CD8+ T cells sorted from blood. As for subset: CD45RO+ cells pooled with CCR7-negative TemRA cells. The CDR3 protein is CASSEDSLLFYEQYF. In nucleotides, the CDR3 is TGTGCCAGCAGTGAAGACAGCCTATTATTCTACGAGCAGTACTTC.